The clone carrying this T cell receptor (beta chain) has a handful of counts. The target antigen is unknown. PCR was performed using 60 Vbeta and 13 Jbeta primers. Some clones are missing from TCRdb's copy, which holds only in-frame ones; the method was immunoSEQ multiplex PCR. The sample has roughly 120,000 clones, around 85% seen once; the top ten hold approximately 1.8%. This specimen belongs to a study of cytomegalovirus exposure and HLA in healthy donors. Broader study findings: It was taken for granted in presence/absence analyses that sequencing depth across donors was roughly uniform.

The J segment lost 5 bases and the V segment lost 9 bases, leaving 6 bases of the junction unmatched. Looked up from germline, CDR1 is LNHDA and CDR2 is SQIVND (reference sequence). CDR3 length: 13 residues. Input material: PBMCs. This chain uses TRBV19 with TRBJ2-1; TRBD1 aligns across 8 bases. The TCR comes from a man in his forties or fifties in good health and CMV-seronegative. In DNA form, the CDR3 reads TGTGCCAGCCGGGACAGGAGTAACAATGAGCAGTTCTTC. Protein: CASRDRSNNEQFF.